One and the same sample provided the 9 T cell receptor beta chains below, sequenced in a study of T cells in Graves' hyperthyroidism and ophthalmopathy. From RNA transcripts, TCR beta CDR3 regions were amplified. RT-PCR in the first round (using the HTBI primer set) targeted the TCR CDR3. One entry per CDR3 protein, called by TCRdb with MiXCR from the multiplex PCR reads. The sample includes fewer than 900,000 distinct CDR3 sequences, roughly a sixth seen only once; the top ten take 16%. Source material: blood. Source of these receptors: a woman between 50 and 59 years old with Graves' hyperthyroidism that later progressed to Graves' ophthalmopathy.

This clonotype was counted ten times or more. A read error may account for a junction end that differs from germline. The rearrangement links TRBV11-2 to TRBJ2-3, with TRBD1 identical over 9 bases. Germline CDR1 is SGHAT and CDR2 is FQNNGV. The CDR3 consists of 14 residues. The CDR3 sequence: CASSLDRGGDTQYF. The CDR3 nucleotides are TGCGCCAGCAGCTTGGACAGGGGCGGGGATACGCAGTATTTT.

This clonotype has a handful of counts. The rearrangement uses TRBV19 and TRBJ1-2, with TRBD1 matching over 7 bases. V lost 5 bases, J lost 7 bases, and 10 bases stayed unmatched. The CDR3 loop spans 14 amino acids. Per the germline V gene, CDR1 is LNHDA and CDR2 is SQIVND (reference sequence). For the CDR3, the DNA is TGTGCCAGTAGTTCATACAGGGGTTCGGGTGGCTACACCTTC. As protein: CASSSYRGSGGYTF.

The table lists this clonotype with many counts. This sequence joins TRBV10-1 and TRBJ2-1; 12 nucleotides align to TRBD2. V was clipped by 3 bases and J by 8 bases; unmatched bases: 8. The CDR3 extends over 16 amino acids. The V gene's germline CDR1 is WNHNN and CDR2 SYGVQD (reference sequence). The CDR3 DNA is TGCGCCAGCAGTGACGCTAGCGGGGGGGCCGTCGATGAGCAGTTCTTC. The encoded protein is CASSDASGGAVDEQFF.

This clonotype has only a few counts. This chain joins TRBV12-5 and TRBJ2-3; unclear D gene. There are 16 residues in the CDR3. CDR1 is LGHNT and CDR2 is FRNRAP in the germline V gene. The V and J ends lost 4 bases and 1 base respectively, with 15 bases between them. CDR3 sequence reads: CASGSARPDGTDTQYF. The CDR3 coding sequence is TGTGCTAGTGGTTCGGCCCGGCCTGATGGCACAGATACGCAGTATTTT.

This clonotype was observed at least ten times. The CDR3 DNA is TGTGCCAGCAGCTTATACGCGAGCGCGGAAGACACTGAAGCTTTCTTT. Translation: CASSLYASAEDTEAFF. This chain links TRBV7-9 with TRBJ1-1, with D unresolved. In germline, CDR1 is SEHNR, CDR2 FQNEAQ (reference sequence). The CDR3 runs 16 residues. V was trimmed by 2 bases and J by 3 bases, leaving 16 bases between them. The whole variable domain, filled in from reference TRBV7-9 and TRBJ1-1, reads DTGVSQNPRHKITKRGQNVTFRCDPISEHNRLYWYRQTLGQGPEFLTYFQNEAQLEKSRLLSDRFSAERPKGSFSTLEIQRTEQGDSAMYLCASSLYASAEDTEAFFGQGTRLTVV.

The chain is built from TRBV29-1 and TRBJ1-1; 8 bases align to TRBD1. Germline-derived CDR1 and CDR2 are SQVTM and ANQGSEA. The CDR3 loop spans 12 amino acids. After removal of 7 bases from V and 4 bases from J, the junction contained 5 bases not matched to a gene. The CDR3 region is CSGITGGTEAFF. The CDR3 DNA sequence: TGCAGCGGGATTACAGGGGGCACTGAAGCTTTCTTT.

This clonotype has at least ten counts. The chain combines TRBV12-3 or TRBV12-4 with TRBJ2-5, with D hard to call. The CDR3 length is 13 residues. V gave up 3 bases and J gave up 2 bases, with 7 bases separating them. The CDR3 is CASSFLGQETQYF. For the CDR3, the DNA is TGTGCCAGCAGTTTTCTTGGACAAGAGACCCAGTACTTC.

The sample holds a few counts of this clonotype. The V and J genes are TRBV9 and TRBJ1-2, with D tentatively TRBD1 (5 bases). V shed 2 bases and J shed 6 bases, with 14 bases lying between them. The germline V gene has CDR1 SGDLS and CDR2 YYNGEE. The CDR3 extends over 14 amino acids. The CDR3 loop is CASSVRQGLHGYTF. In DNA, the CDR3 is TGTGCCAGCAGCGTCAGGCAGGGCCTTCATGGCTACACCTTC. The full variable domain, its missing parts supplied by reference TRBV9 and TRBJ1-2, is DSGVTQTPKHLITATGQRVTLRCSPRSGDLSVYWYQQSLDQGLQFLIQYYNGEERAKGNILERFSAQQFPDLHSELNLSSLELGDSALYFCASSVRQGLHGYTFGSGTRLTVV.

This clonotype was observed many times. An end of the junction does not agree with germline; a read error may underlie this. The gene calls are TRBV30 and TRBJ2-5, with D perhaps TRBD1 (6 bases). This CDR3 contains 13 residues. Germline-derived CDR1 and CDR2 are GTSNPN and SVGIG (reference sequence). The CDR3 protein is CAWGQDSQGTQYF. The DNA for the CDR3 is TGTGCCTGGGGTCAGGACAGCCAAGGGACCCAGTACTTC.